This T cell receptor beta chain was recorded in a study of blood T cell repertoires in COVID-19. As processed by the authors: Using reference gene primer amplification, nucleated cell counts were estimated. Measured with immunoSEQ multiplex PCR; TCRdb has only the in-frame clones, and not every one. Clone size and V and J calls were adopted from that table, with D and trimming inferred from the DNA. The sample has about 230,000 clones; just over 85% are singletons. This CDR3 spans 16 amino acids. Germline CDR1 reads KGHSH; CDR2 reads LQKENI. V was cut by 3 bases and J by 1 base, with 12 bases left in between.

The chain is built from TRBV18 and TRBJ1-4; TRBD1 is a possible D gene (6 bases). The material sequenced was peripheral blood. The receptor was derived from a man aged 50-60 years with COVID-19, enrolled during active disease. The CDR3 spells CASSPPWTETNEKLFF. The CDR3 bases are TGTGCCAGCTCACCCCCATGGACAGAAACTAATGAAAAACTGTTTTTT.